The 23 T cell receptor beta chains presented below share a single source sample, sequenced in a study of T cells in women clearing cervical HPV infection. Profiling relied on immunoSEQ multiplex PCR, and the TCRdb table lists in-frame clones only, not all of them. Its table records roughly 42,000 clones. Sequencing was performed on blood buffy coat. These receptors all come from a woman aged 18 to 69 with a cervical HPV16 infection that either progressed to CIN3+ or cleared (not recorded which).

Concerning this clone: The missing CDR3 end, 3 residues past where the read stops, is filled in from the germline J gene. The rearrangement links TRBV19 to TRBJ2-3; 8 nucleotides align to TRBD1. Looked up from germline, CDR1 is LNHDA and CDR2 is SQIVND (reference sequence). V lost 7 bases to trimming and J lost 4 bases; unmatched junction nucleotides: 7. The CDR3 contains 14 residues. CDR3 DNA, as far as it was read: TGTGCCAGTACGCCAGGGGGCAATTCAGATACG. It specifies CASTPGGNSDT. The entire CDR3 protein is CASTPGGNSDTQYF.

Partial CDR3 DNA: TGTGCCAGCTCACCACCCGCTGGAAACACC. As protein: CASSPPAGNT. The CDR3 reads in full as CASSPPAGNTIYF. This rearrangement joins TRBV18 to TRBJ1-3; no definite D call. With the read ending 3 residues before the CDR3 end, the germline J gene is used to fill in that end. V was cut by 0 bases and J by 2 bases, with 2 bases left in between. The CDR3 contains 13 residues. Germline V gene lookup returns CDR1 KGHSH and CDR2 LQKENI.

About this clone itself: From the germline J gene comes the end of the CDR3, since the read stops 3 residues before it. This chain connects TRBV7-2 to TRBJ2-7, with TRBD1 identical over 7 bases. V was pared by 4 bases and J by 5 bases, with 11 bases of the junction left unmatched. The germline CDR1 and CDR2 sequences are SGHTA and FQGNSA. The CDR3 covers 15 residues. The covered CDR3 bases are TGTGCCAGCAGCTCCCCCACAGGGGTGGAGAACGAG. Protein: CASSSPTGVENE. The CDR3 reads in full as CASSSPTGVENEQYF.

Concerning this clone: The read ends 3 residues early relative to the CDR3; the germline J gene fills the gap. The gene calls are TRBV7-9 and TRBJ1-1; 7 nucleotides agree with TRBD1. There are 13 residues in the CDR3. CDR1 and CDR2 from the germline V gene are SEHNR and FQNEAQ (reference sequence). The ends lost 5 bases at V and 4 bases at J; junction bases unmatched: 4. Partial CDR3 DNA: TGTGCCAGCAGCCCTTCAGGGGGCACTGAA. Amino acid sequence: CASSPSGGTE. The entire CDR3 sequence reads CASSPSGGTEAFF.

Concerning this clone itself: Read sequence stops 3 residues before the CDR3 end, and the germline J gene provides the missing end. The chain uses TRBV10-1 and TRBJ2-3, with 9 bases matching TRBD1. The CDR3 is 18 amino acids. CDR1 is WNHNN and CDR2 is SYGVQD in the germline V gene (reference sequence). The junction had 12 bases not matched to a gene; V was cut back by 5 bases and J by 0 bases. CDR3 sequence reads: CASSRVWTGVGSTDTQYF. The part of the CDR3 DNA that was read is TGCGCCAGCAGTAGAGTCTGGACAGGGGTTGGAAGCACAGATACG.

Comment on this clone: Read sequence stops 3 residues before the CDR3 end, and the germline J gene provides the missing end. The rearrangement joins TRBV20-1 to TRBJ2-2; TRBD2 matches at 12 bases. This CDR3 is 15 amino acids long. CDR1 is DFQATT and CDR2 is SNEGSKA in the germline V gene (reference sequence). Trimming at V came to 6 bases and at J to 7 bases, leaving 9 bases not matched to a gene. Here the CDR3 reads CSAGGLAGRGGELFF. The sequenced part of the CDR3 DNA is TGCAGTGCGGGTGGACTAGCGGGAAGGGGCGGGGAG.

To note about this clone: The observed sequence ends 3 residues before the CDR3 terminus, with the missing tail filled in from the germline J gene. The chain uses TRBV19 and TRBJ2-5; 7 bases are a match to TRBD1. Germline CDR1 LNHDA, CDR2 SQIVND (reference sequence). CDR3 length: 17 amino acids. The trim removed 6 bases at V and 5 bases at J, leaving 18 bases unmatched. The chain's CDR3 is CASRPLVRARQGETQYF. Incomplete CDR3 DNA: TGTGCCAGTAGGCCCCTGGTAAGGGCCAGACAGGGTGAGACC.

On this clone: The read terminates 3 residues ahead of where the CDR3 ends, so the germline J gene completes it. The rearrangement uses TRBV20-1 and TRBJ1-4, with TRBD1 as a possible D gene (5 bases). Per the germline V gene, CDR1 is DFQATT and CDR2 is SNEGSKA (reference sequence). The CDR3 consists of 15 residues. V lost 4 bases to trimming and J lost 0 bases, with 12 bases between them. Partial CDR3 DNA: TGCAGTGCTACTGCAGGGACTTCAACTAATGAAAAA. This gives the protein CSATAGTSTNEK. The entire CDR3 is CSATAGTSTNEKLFF.

Concerning this clone itself: With the read ending 3 residues before the CDR3 end, the germline J gene is used to fill in that end. The V gene is TRBV7-3, the J gene TRBJ2-3; the match to TRBD2 covers 9 bases. The CDR3 has 15 residues. V lost 2 bases and J lost 4; bases outside the gene matches: 4. Germline CDR1 is SGHTA and CDR2 is FQGTGA. CDR3 region: CASSLAGGPSDTQYF. CDR3 bases read: TGTGCCAGCAGCTTAGCGGGGGGGCCCTCAGATACG.

Details on this clone: With the read ending 3 residues before the CDR3 end, the germline J gene is used to fill in that end. The V call is TRBV13, the J call TRBJ1-3; TRBD1 is a possible D gene (6 bases). Deletions cut 5 bases from V and 0 bases from J, with 11 bases between. The CDR3 is 15 amino acids. Germline CDR1 is PRHDT and CDR2 is FYEKMQ (reference sequence). This CDR3 is CASSRTAVSGNTIYF. The sequenced part of the CDR3 DNA is TGTGCCAGCAGCCGGACAGCGGTCTCTGGAAACACC.

Concerning this clone: The CDR3 extends 3 residues past the end of the read, so its final part is completed from the germline J gene. The V call is TRBV19, the J call TRBJ1-5; 8 nucleotides align to TRBD1. The CDR3 spans 17 residues. With 5 bases clipped from V and 2 bases from J, the junction kept 11 bases outside the gene matches. Germline assignment: CDR1 LNHDA and CDR2 SQIVND (reference sequence). The CDR3 spells CASSVWQGAGGNQPQHF. The sequenced part of the CDR3 DNA is TGTGCCAGTAGTGTCTGGCAGGGGGCGGGGGGCAATCAGCCC.

Points on this clone: The read gets to within 3 residues of the CDR3 end, and the germline J gene fills in the rest. V and J are TRBV5-1 and TRBJ2-5; D remains ambiguous. The germline CDR1 and CDR2 sequences are SGHRS and YFSETQ. CDR3 size: 12 residues. The V end was cut by 3 bases, the J end by 1 base, with 4 bases between. The sequenced part of the CDR3 DNA is TGCGCCAGCAGCTACACCCAAGAGACC. Its translation: CASSYTQET. The entire CDR3 reads CASSYTQETQYF. The variable domain in full, with the rest retrieved from reference TRBV5-1 and TRBJ2-5, is KAGVTQTPRYLIKTRGQQVTLSCSPISGHRSVSWYQQTPGQGLQFLFEYFSETQRNKGNFPGRFSGRQFSNSRSEMNVSTLELGDSALYLCASSYTQETQYFGPGTRLLVL.

With regard to this clone: Read coverage stops 3 residues before the CDR3 terminus; the germline J gene supplies the remainder. The chain couples TRBV19 to TRBJ1-2; perhaps TRBD1 as D (5 bases). The CDR3 length is 15 residues. Germline V CDR1 and CDR2: LNHDA, SQIVND (reference sequence). CDR3 region: CASSSGSGGRDTYTF. The CDR3 bases that were read are TGTGCCAGTAGTAGCGGTAGCGGGGGAAGGGATACC.

By frequency, this clone is medium-sized (0.01 to 0.1%). The read ends 3 residues early relative to the CDR3; the germline J gene fills the gap. J is TRBJ1-4 and V is TRBV20-1; D is uncertain. The CDR3 is made up of 13 amino acids. Trimming took off 5 bases at V and 3 bases at J, with 10 bases between the two ends. From germline, CDR1 is DFQATT and CDR2 SNEGSKA (reference sequence). The CDR3 bases that were read are TGCAGTGCTCCTAGACGGTCTAATGAAAAA. The encoded protein is CSAPRRSNEK. The whole CDR3 sequence reads CSAPRRSNEKLFF.

Comment on this clone: The read comes to an end 3 residues before the CDR3 does, leaving the germline J gene to fill in the end. The chain combines TRBV20-1 with TRBJ2-7, with TRBD2 identical over 9 bases. The CDR3 sequence is 14 residues long. V dropped 3 bases and J dropped 3; count of bases not matched to a gene: 6. CDR1 and CDR2 (germline): DFQATT, SNEGSKA (reference sequence). The CDR3 spells CSASPSGNNYEQYF. Incomplete CDR3 DNA: TGCAGTGCTAGTCCTAGCGGGAATAACTACGAG.

The sequenced CDR3 bases are TGTGCCAGCAGCCCAGGACAGGGGGCAGATACG. It codes for CASSPGQGADT. In full, the CDR3 is CASSPGQGADTQYF. The chain has TRBV6-2 or TRBV6-3 and TRBJ2-3; 10 nucleotides align to TRBD1. The missing CDR3 end, 3 residues past where the read stops, is filled in from the germline J gene. Germline V gene sequence: CDR1 MNHEY, CDR2 SVGEGT. The CDR3 has 14 residues. The ends lost 6 bases at V and 4 bases at J; junction bases unmatched: 4.

On this clone: The read halts 3 residues ahead of the CDR3 end, with the missing end drawn from the germline J gene. The rearrangement uses TRBV14 and TRBJ1-4; a possible D gene is TRBD1 (6 bases). In germline, CDR1 is SGHDN, CDR2 FVKESK. This CDR3 comprises 18 residues. V was trimmed by 4 bases and J by 5 bases, leaving 23 bases between them. The CDR3 sequence is CASSRKEHLRDINEKLFF. The CDR3 DNA, read in part, is TGTGCCAGCAGCCGAAAAGAACACCTCCGGGACATAAATGAAAAA.

Note on this clone: The CDR3 is cut off 3 residues early in the read; its end comes from the germline J gene. The chain carries TRBV19 and TRBJ1-3, with unresolved D. The germline V gene has CDR1 LNHDA and CDR2 SQIVND (reference sequence). Deletions cut 4 bases from V and 8 bases from J, with 6 bases between. The CDR3 has 11 amino acids. CDR3 DNA, as far as it was read: TGTGCCAGTAGTAAAGCTGACACC. Translating it yields CASSKADT. The complete CDR3 sequence is CASSKADTIYF.

In the case of this clone: The read terminates 3 residues before the CDR3 end, so the remaining end is supplied by the germline J gene. The rearrangement joins TRBV7-3 to TRBJ2-2; 8 bases agree with TRBD1. Germline-derived CDR1 and CDR2 are SGHTA and FQGTGA. The V gene end was trimmed by 5 bases and the J gene end by 2 bases; junction bases not matched to a gene: 4. This CDR3 is built from 15 residues. Partial CDR3 DNA: TGTGCCAGCAGCGTTACAGGGGGAAACACCGGGGAG. This encodes CASSVTGGNTGE. The CDR3, in full, reads CASSVTGGNTGELFF.

Of note for this clone: The read ends 3 residues shy of where the CDR3 ends; the end is completed using the germline J gene. The V and J genes are TRBV5-1 and TRBJ1-1; a weak D match, TRBD1 (6 bases). Trimming pared 7 bases from V and 7 bases from J, leaving 20 bases between. The CDR3 is 14 residues long. Germline lookup yields CDR1 SGHRS and CDR2 YFSETQ. The chain's CDR3 is CASGLDSRIVEAFF. CDR3 DNA, as far as it was read: TGCGCCAGCGGGCTGGACAGCCGGATCGTTGAA.

The chain's CDR3 is CASSQVAGANSPLHF. CDR3 bases read: TGCGCCAGCAGCCAAGTGGCAGGGGCCAATTCACCC. The chain joins TRBV4-1 to TRBJ1-6; tentatively, D is TRBD1 (6 bases). The DNA ends 3 residues before the CDR3 does, and the rest of the CDR3 is filled in from the germline J gene. This CDR3 is built from 15 residues. Germline assignment: CDR1 MGHRA and CDR2 YSYEKL. Between the trimmed V and J ends, which lost 1 base and 7 bases, there was a span of 11 bases.

As for this clone: The read falls 3 residues short of the CDR3 end, and the missing part is taken from the germline J gene. The chain joins TRBV19 to TRBJ2-3; 9 bases fit TRBD1. This CDR3 has 15 residues. Germline CDR1 LNHDA, CDR2 SQIVND (reference sequence). Partial CDR3 DNA: TGTGCCAGTAGGCGGACAGGGGTATTAGGAGAGACG. Protein: CASRRTGVLGET. The entire CDR3 sequence reads CASRRTGVLGETQYF.

In regard to this clone: The sequenced fragment ends 3 residues before the CDR3 boundary, so the rest is inferred from the germline J gene. The rearrangement links TRBV6-1 to TRBJ2-4, with 9 bases matching TRBD1. CDR1 is MNHNS and CDR2 is SASEGT in the germline V gene. This CDR3 region has 15 residues. CDR3 region: CASSELPGQGDGQYF. Partial CDR3 DNA: TGTGCCAGCAGTGAGTTGCCGGGACAGGGTGATGGT.